This is a list of T cell receptor beta chains from one sample in a study of cytomegalovirus exposure and HLA in healthy donors. TCRdb keeps only in-frame clones here, not all; method: immunoSEQ multiplex PCR. This sample's table has tens of thousands of clones. The material sequenced was PBMCs. The receptors here all came from a man aged 50-60 years in good health and CMV-seropositive. Each CDR3 is given with its conserved first and last residue.

14,TRBV7-7,CASSGVPNTGELFF
13,TRBV7-2,CASSGATADTQYF
16,TRBV18,CASSPDQPGVNTEAFF
15,TRBV6-5,CASSYSLAGQETQYF
13,TRBV30,CAWSQDSGNTIYF
16,TRBV7-9,CASSPRGGSSYNEQFF
16,TRBV6-1,CASSEARPLGGYEQYF
16,TRBV10-2,CASSGTGGSGNEKLFF
14,TRBV5-1,CASSLVRGNNEQFF
16,TRBV11-2,CASSRAGTGANYGYTF